This TCR beta chain was sequenced during a study of T cells after yellow fever vaccination. MiXCR, applied by TCRdb to the 5' RACE reads, yields one record per CDR3 protein. This sample carries about 350,000 distinct CDR3 sequences, around a tenth of them seen once, and the ten largest clones take 18%. This clonotype was seen only a few times. This TCR was recovered from a man younger than 30 who received the YFV17D yellow fever vaccine. Material: PBMCs, obtained on the day of the first yellow fever vaccination.

CDR3 sequence: CASSEDRSSGGYTF. For the CDR3, the DNA is TGTGCCAGCAGTGAGGACAGGTCTTCGGGTGGCTACACCTTC. The gene calls are TRBV2 and TRBJ1-2, with 7 bases identical to TRBD1. CDR3 size: 14 residues. Germline V gene lookup returns CDR1 SNHLY and CDR2 FYNNEI. The junction had 8 bases not matched to a gene; V was cut back by 3 bases and J by 7 bases.